This is a list of T cell receptor beta chains from one sample in a study of cytomegalovirus exposure and HLA in healthy donors. The protocol was immunoSEQ multiplex PCR, while the TCRdb copy is restricted to in-frame clones and leaves out a portion. The repertoire holds 150,000 to 160,000 clones, over 65% seen once, with under 2.5% in the top ten. The sequencing input was PBMCs. The origin of the receptors is a man younger than 40 in good health and CMV-seronegative. The CDR3 runs from the conserved cysteine through the conserved F or W. The order of the fields is clone size, J gene, V gene, D gene, CDR3 DNA, CDR3 protein. D genes are given only for firm matches. Some rows mark clone size as missing; the rest say once, few, many or name a class of expanded clone.

NA TRBJ2-7 TRBV5-4 NA TGTGCCAGCAGCGTGGTGGGCTTGGAGGGTGGCGAGCAGTACTTC CASSVVGLEGGEQYF
NA TRBJ1-1 TRBV2 NA TGTGCCAGCTTGCGGGAGACGAACACTGAAGCTTTCTTT CASLRETNTEAFF
NA TRBJ1-2 TRBV28 NA TGTGCCAGCAGTTTGGCCGGAGGCGGGGGGGGAAATGGCTACACCTTC CASSLAGGGGGNGYTF
NA TRBJ2-7 TRBV7-9 TRBD2 TGTGCCAGCAGCTTATCCGGCGGGGGGCCCTCCTACGAGCAGTACTTC CASSLSGGGPSYEQYF
once TRBJ2-6 TRBV13 TRBD1 TGTGCCAGCAGCCCCCGGACAGGGCTTGAGGCCAACGTCCTGACTTTC CASSPRTGLEANVLTF
NA TRBJ2-7 TRBV29-1 TRBD1 TGCAGCGTTGAGGCAGGGGGCTACGAGCAGTACTTC CSVEAGGYEQYF
NA TRBJ2-4 TRBV5-5 NA TGTGCCAGCAGCTCGCCAGACGACATACCTTTAGCCAAAAACATTCAGTACTTC CASSSPDDIPLAKNIQYF
NA TRBJ2-2 TRBV5-1 TRBD2 TGCGCCAGCAGCTTGGCAGCGGGGGGCGCCGGGGAGCTGTTTTTT CASSLAAGGAGELFF
NA TRBJ1-4 TRBV9 NA TGTGCCAGCAGCGTAGCGGCGATGGGGGCGGGTAATGAAAAACTGTTTTTT CASSVAAMGAGNEKLFF
NA TRBJ2-5 TRBV25-1 NA TGTGCCAGCAGTCCGATTAAGAGCTCGGGAACCCAAGAGACCCAGTACTTC CASSPIKSSGTQETQYF
few TRBJ1-1 TRBV10-3 NA TGTGCCATCAGACTGGACAGCATAGAACTTGAAGCTTTCTTT CAIRLDSIELEAFF
few TRBJ2-3 TRBV25-1 NA TGTGCCAGCAGTGCATTAGCGGCTAGCACAGATACGCAGTATTTT CASSALAASTDTQYF
once TRBJ2-3 TRBV29-1 TRBD2 TGCAGCGTTGAGGGGGGGGTTGATACGCAGTATTTT CSVEGGVDTQYF
NA TRBJ1-1 TRBV10-3 NA TGTGCCATCAGTGAGCCCGGACTCCTGAACACTGAAGCTTTCTTT CAISEPGLLNTEAFF
NA TRBJ1-6 TRBV15 TRBD1 TGTGCCACCAGCAGTTTAACAGGGGGAGCCCGCTATAATTCACCCCTCCACTTT CATSSLTGGARYNSPLHF
NA TRBJ2-3 TRBV6-1 NA TGTGCCAGCAGTGAAGCCCTAGCAGATACGCAGTATTTT CASSEALADTQYF
NA TRBJ1-3 TRBV5-1 NA TGCGCCAGCAGCTTGGTGGGCGACTCTGGAAACACCATATATTTT CASSLVGDSGNTIYF
NA TRBJ1-5 TRBV10-3 NA TGTGCCATGACCGGACAGTACCTCAATAGCAATCAGCCCCAGCATTTT CAMTGQYLNSNQPQHF
NA TRBJ2-3 TRBV14 NA TGTGCCAGCAGCCAAGACTTACGGGGTGGAGATACGCAGTATTTT CASSQDLRGGDTQYF
NA TRBJ2-3 TRBV5-1 NA TGCGCCAGCAGCACCGGGACAGCGTTAGGAGGGCGGGATACGCAGTATTTT CASSTGTALGGRDTQYF
NA TRBJ2-7 TRBV7-9 TRBD2 TGTGCCAGCAGCCCATCTAGCGGGGGGAGGGCCGAGCAGTACTTC CASSPSSGGRAEQYF
NA TRBJ2-5 TRBV29-1 NA TGCAGCGTTTTGAGGGGGTCCCAAGAGACCCAGTACTTC CSVLRGSQETQYF
NA TRBJ1-1 TRBV2 TRBD1 TGTGCCAGCAGACAAAGGACAGGGATCATGAACACTGAAGCTTTCTTT CASRQRTGIMNTEAFF
NA TRBJ1-2 TRBV6-1 TRBD1 TGTGCCAGCAGGGAACAGGGGGTCCTAGGAGGTGGCTACACCTTC CASREQGVLGGGYTF
NA TRBJ2-7 TRBV29-1 TRBD1 TGCAGCGTTGTTGACAGGGGTGCTTTCGAGCAGTACTTC CSVVDRGAFEQYF
NA TRBJ1-1 TRBV29-1 NA TGCAGCGTGGATGACAGGAGAAGAGCTTTCTTT CSVDDRRRAFF
NA TRBJ1-3 TRBV19 NA TGTGCCAGTAGCACTGGAAACACCATATATTTT CASSTGNTIYF
NA TRBJ2-7 TRBV6-6 TRBD1 TGTGCCAGCAGTGCCCCGGGACAGGGGCAGGACGAGCAGTACTTC CASSAPGQGQDEQYF
NA TRBJ2-3 TRBV2 TRBD1 TGTGCCAGCAGTGCAGGACAGGACACAGATACGCAGTATTTT CASSAGQDTDTQYF
NA TRBJ1-1 TRBV28 TRBD1 TGTGCCAGCAGCCCCCCCGGACAGGGCTGGGCTGAAGCTTTCTTT CASSPPGQGWAEAFF
NA TRBJ2-2 TRBV5-1 TRBD1 TGCGCCAGCAGCTTCTCAGGGGGTACCGGGGAGCTGTTTTTT CASSFSGGTGELFF
few TRBJ1-1 TRBV7-2 NA TGTGCCAGCAGCCCACAGGGTAGGAGGACTGAAGCTTTCTTT CASSPQGRRTEAFF
NA TRBJ2-7 TRBV27 NA TGTGCCAGCAGTTCAACAGGGTTATACGAGCAGTACTTC CASSSTGLYEQYF
once TRBJ1-2 TRBV29-1 NA TGCAGCGTTGAAGATCCCGGGTATGGCTACACCTTC CSVEDPGYGYTF
NA TRBJ1-1 TRBV5-1 TRBD1 TGCGCCAGCAGCCCATGGACAGGGAACACTGAAGCTTTCTTT CASSPWTGNTEAFF
once TRBJ1-4 TRBV28 NA TGTGCCAGCAGTATATCAGGGAATAATGAAAAACTGTTTTTT CASSISGNNEKLFF
few TRBJ2-5 TRBV10-3 TRBD1 TGTGCCATCACCCAACCGGGACAGCAAGAGACCCAGTACTTC CAITQPGQQETQYF
NA TRBJ1-4 TRBV6-1 NA TGTGCCAGCAGTGAGGGAGGGGGAGGTGGTGAAAAACTGTTTTTT CASSEGGGGGEKLFF
NA TRBJ2-3 TRBV7-9 NA TGTGCCAGCAGCGGCGGGTCGCGATCAGATACGCAGTATTTT CASSGGSRSDTQYF
NA TRBJ1-3 TRBV27 TRBD1 TGTGCCAGCAGACGGACAGGGGGCTCTGGAAACACCATATATTTT CASRRTGGSGNTIYF
NA TRBJ2-1 TRBV9 TRBD1 TGTGCCAGCAGCTTCTCAGGGGGCAGCTCCTACAATGAGCAGTTCTTC CASSFSGGSSYNEQFF